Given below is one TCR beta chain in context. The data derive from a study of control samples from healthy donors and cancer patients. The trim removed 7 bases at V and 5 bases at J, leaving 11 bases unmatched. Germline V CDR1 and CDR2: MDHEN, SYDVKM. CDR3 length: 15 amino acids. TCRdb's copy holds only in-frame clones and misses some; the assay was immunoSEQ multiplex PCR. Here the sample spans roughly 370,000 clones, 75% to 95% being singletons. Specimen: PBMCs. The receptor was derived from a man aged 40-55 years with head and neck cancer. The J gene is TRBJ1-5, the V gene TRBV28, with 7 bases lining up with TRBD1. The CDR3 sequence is CASTFYEGAHQPQHF. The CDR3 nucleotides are TGTGCCAGCACCTTCTACGAGGGGGCCCATCAGCCCCAGCATTTT.